These 31 T cell receptor beta chains came from one sample sequenced in a study of blood T cell repertoires in COVID-19. Method: immunoSEQ multiplex PCR; TCRdb's copy keeps in-frame clones and lacks some. The data contain fewer than 250,000 clones, 80% to 90% of them seen just once; the ten biggest clones take up 4% to 5%. Sequences were obtained from peripheral blood. These receptors all come from an older woman with acute or convalescent COVID-19.

V usage is TRBV29-1 and J usage is TRBJ2-1, with TRBD1 matching 11 bases. V was pared by 0 bases and J by 5 bases, with 3 bases of the junction left unmatched. CDR1 is SQVTM and CDR2 is ANQGSEA in the germline V gene. CDR3 length: 15 residues. CDR3 residues: CSVEEGTGGNNEQFF. DNA of the CDR3: TGCAGCGTTGAAGAGGGGACAGGGGGTAACAATGAGCAGTTCTTC.

This clone was seen only once. The V gene is TRBV7-2, the J gene TRBJ1-2, with 7 positions matching TRBD1. Germline V gene data show CDR1 as SGHTA and CDR2 as FQGNSA. The CDR3 contains 15 residues. The J segment lost 4 bases and the V segment lost 5 bases, leaving 10 bases of the junction unmatched. DNA for the CDR3: TGTGCCAGCAGCGCGACAGGGAGCTTTCGCTATGGCTACACCTTC. This codes for CASSATGSFRYGYTF.

This clone was counted only a few times. The V and J genes are TRBV7-8 and TRBJ1-4, with D perhaps matching TRBD1 (5 bases). The germline CDR1 and CDR2 sequences are SGHVS and FQNEAQ. This CDR3 contains 17 residues. The germline V and J ends were trimmed by 5 bases and 5 bases, with 21 bases remaining between them. The CDR3 region has the DNA TGTGCCAGCAGCGCGGAGCCAGGGTTAGGTCAGAATGAAAAACTGTTTTTT. It specifies CASSAEPGLGQNEKLFF.

This rearrangement joins TRBV25-1 to TRBJ2-3; perhaps TRBD2 as D (5 bases). V was shortened by 6 bases and J by 3 bases, with 13 bases between the two germline ends. Germline V CDR1 and CDR2: MGHDK, SYGVNS. The CDR3 is 14 residues long. The CDR3 bases are TGTGCCAGCAGCCCGGGATCGTCGACAGATACGCAGTATTTT. Residues: CASSPGSSTDTQYF.

The chain is built from TRBV5-1 and TRBJ1-4, with D hard to call. CDR3 size: 13 residues. Germline V lookup: CDR1 SGHRS, CDR2 YFSETQ. Trimming took 4 bases from V and 8 from J, leaving 12 bases between them. CDR3 nucleotides: TGCGCCAGCAGCGCCAACCGAGGGGAAAAACTGTTTTTT. Translating gives CASSANRGEKLFF.

The chain carries TRBV19 and TRBJ1-2, with a weak D call TRBD1 (6 bases). The CDR3 is 13 residues long. Germline CDR1 LNHDA, CDR2 SQIVND (reference sequence). The V end lost 5 bases, the J end lost 6 bases, and 13 bases lay between the germline ends. The CDR3 bases are TGTGCCAGTAGTTTACACAGGGCTGATGGCTACACCTTC. Translation: CASSLHRADGYTF.

Points on this clone: The sample carries other DNA sequences with the same CDR3. The chain is built from TRBV12-3 or TRBV12-4 and TRBJ2-5, with D tentatively TRBD2 (6 bases). The CDR3 is 13 residues long. The V end was cut by 3 bases, the J end by 2 bases, with 7 bases between. The CDR3 sequence is CASSLGRQETQYF. CDR3 nucleotides: TGTGCCAGCAGTTTGGGGAGGCAAGAGACCCAGTACTTC.

The rearrangement links TRBV5-1 to TRBJ1-6; D gene ambiguous. CDR1 SGHRS and CDR2 YFSETQ come from the germline V gene. This CDR3 is 17 amino acids long. V was pared by 0 bases and J by 8 bases, with 18 bases between. DNA of the CDR3: TGCGCCAGCAGCTTGGCCACCGGGGATAACTCGGATTCACCCCTCCACTTT. Protein: CASSLATGDNSDSPLHF.

The V gene is TRBV7-2, the J gene TRBJ1-2; D gene unclear. Germline values: CDR1 SGHTA, CDR2 FQGNSA. The ends were cut back, 2 bases at V and 1 base at J, with 17 bases in the middle. The length of the CDR3 is 17 residues. CDR3 residues: CASSLRYQVTLNYGYTF. The CDR3 DNA reads as TGTGCCAGCAGCTTACGGTATCAAGTGACTCTTAACTATGGCTACACCTTC.

The table lists this clone with a few counts. The V and J genes are TRBV10-2 and TRBJ1-1, with D possibly TRBD1 on 6 matching bases. CDR3 length: 16 amino acids. Germline V gives CDR1 WSHSY, CDR2 SAAADI. Trimming left V 3 bases short and J 6 bases short, with 20 bases between. The CDR3 here is CASSDFLTGSRAEAFF. The CDR3 coding sequence is TGCGCCAGCAGTGACTTTTTAACAGGGTCGAGAGCTGAAGCTTTCTTT.

This chain links TRBV5-1 with TRBJ1-5; 9 nucleotides match TRBD1. Germline lookup yields CDR1 SGHRS and CDR2 YFSETQ. The CDR3 is 15 residues long. With V trimmed by 4 bases and J by 3 bases, 5 bases remained unmatched. CDR3 region: CASSPGQGNNQPQHF. DNA of the CDR3: TGCGCCAGCAGCCCGGGACAGGGCAACAATCAGCCCCAGCATTTT. Drawing the rest from reference TRBV5-1 and TRBJ1-5, the complete variable domain is KAGVTQTPRYLIKTRGQQVTLSCSPISGHRSVSWYQQTPGQGLQFLFEYFSETQRNKGNFPGRFSGRQFSNSRSEMNVSTLELGDSALYLCASSPGQGNNQPQHFGDGTRLSIL.

The chain employs TRBV12-3 or TRBV12-4 and TRBJ2-4; 7 nucleotides line up with TRBD1. V lost 6 bases to trimming and J lost 9 bases; unmatched junction nucleotides: 8. This CDR3 comprises 13 residues. CDR3 nucleotide sequence: TGTGCCAGCAGAACCTCAGGGGGAACCATTCAGTACTTC. It encodes CASRTSGGTIQYF.

J is TRBJ1-2 and V is TRBV6-2 or TRBV6-3; TRBD1 aligns across 9 bases. Germline CDR1 reads MNHEY; CDR2 reads SVGEGT. The CDR3 consists of 18 residues. Unmatched junction bases numbered 16, after V lost 5 bases and J lost 3 bases. This CDR3 is CASSPRDRERVMDYGYTF. The DNA of the CDR3 is TGTGCCAGCAGTCCCCGGGACAGGGAACGAGTAATGGACTATGGCTACACCTTC.

The chain is built from TRBV19 and TRBJ2-2; D might be TRBD1 (6 bases). The V end was cut by 7 bases, the J end by 0 bases, with 9 bases between. The CDR3 loop spans 14 amino acids. Looked up from germline, CDR1 is LNHDA and CDR2 is SQIVND (reference sequence). The CDR3 DNA is TGTGCCAGTACAGGGGCCGCGAACACCGGGGAGCTGTTTTTT. It encodes CASTGAANTGELFF.

This sequence joins TRBV27 and TRBJ2-2; 9 bases line up with TRBD1. There are 14 residues in the CDR3. From germline, CDR1 is MNHEY and CDR2 SMNVEV (reference sequence). V was clipped by 6 bases and J by 4 bases; unmatched bases: 3. As DNA, the CDR3 is TGTGCCAGCAGGCTGACAGGGGGCACCGGGGAGCTGTTTTTT. Translation: CASRLTGGTGELFF.

The chain combines TRBV7-2 with TRBJ1-1, with D possibly TRBD1 on 5 matching bases. Germline CDR1 is SGHTA and CDR2 is FQGNSA. Trimming left V 1 base short and J 2 bases short, with 11 bases between. The CDR3 has 15 residues. The CDR3 nucleotides read TGTGCCAGCAGCTTAGAGGGGCTGGGCAACACTGAAGCTTTCTTT. Its protein product is CASSLEGLGNTEAFF.

The J gene is TRBJ1-1, the V gene TRBV2; unclear D gene. Germline CDR1 SNHLY, CDR2 FYNNEI. Trimming removed 2 bases from V and 8 bases from J, with 6 bases in between. This CDR3 is 11 amino acids long. The CDR3 nucleotides are TGTGCCAGCAGTGAATGGAGAGAAGCTTTCTTT. It yields the protein CASSEWREAFF.

The J gene is TRBJ1-3, the V gene TRBV28; 7 bases are shared with TRBD1. The length of the CDR3 is 14 residues. Germline V gene lookup returns CDR1 MDHEN and CDR2 SYDVKM. Germline trimming cut 5 bases from V and 4 bases from J; bases unmatched to any gene: 5. CDR3 DNA: TGTGCCAGCAGTCAACAGGGGAAGGGAAACACCATATATTTT. Protein sequence: CASSQQGKGNTIYF.

The CDR3 DNA reads as TGTGCCAGTAGTATCCTTTTAGGGGACTATGGCTACACCTTC. It is translated as CASSILLGDYGYTF. The gene calls are TRBV19 and TRBJ1-2; D is perhaps TRBD1 (5 bases). CDR3 length: 14 amino acids. The V end lost 3 bases, the J end lost 3 bases, and 11 bases lay between the germline ends. In germline, CDR1 is LNHDA, CDR2 SQIVND (reference sequence).

The chain links TRBV5-1 to TRBJ2-5; the match to TRBD1 covers 8 bases. The CDR3 loop spans 14 amino acids. Germline assignment: CDR1 SGHRS and CDR2 YFSETQ. V shed 4 bases, J shed 3 bases, and the junction held 5 bases outside the gene matches. The CDR3 nucleotides read TGCGCCAGCAGCGCCGGACAGGGTAAAGAGACCCAGTACTTC. It is translated as CASSAGQGKETQYF.

This clone was seen once. The chain is built from TRBV28 and TRBJ1-5, with a possible D match to TRBD1 (5 bases). Germline CDR1 and CDR2: MDHEN and SYDVKM. V was pared by 8 bases and J by 6 bases, with 17 bases between. This CDR3 has 14 amino acids. The CDR3 bases are TGTGCCAGCGGGGGGGGGACTAGTTTTCAGCCCCAGCATTTT. Translation: CASGGGTSFQPQHF.

The chain is built from TRBV6-5 and TRBJ2-5, with 11 bases identical to TRBD2. Germline V gives CDR1 MNHEY, CDR2 SVGAGI. Trimming removed 2 bases from V and 2 bases from J; junction bases left unmatched: 4. This CDR3 spans 16 amino acids. This CDR3 reads CASSYASGGQQETQYF. In nucleotides, the CDR3 is TGTGCCAGCAGTTACGCTAGCGGGGGGCAACAAGAGACCCAGTACTTC.

The chain carries TRBV19 and TRBJ1-2; 8 bases are shared with TRBD1. CDR1 and CDR2 (germline): LNHDA, SQIVND (reference sequence). The CDR3 contains 15 residues. V dropped 5 bases and J dropped 2; count of bases not matched to a gene: 7. The DNA of the CDR3 is TGTGCCAGTAGTTTCGAGACAGGGGCAAACTATGGCTACACCTTC. The encoded protein is CASSFETGANYGYTF.

The chain is built from TRBV6-1 and TRBJ1-4; no clear D. V shed 2 bases and J shed 1 base, with 5 bases lying between them. The CDR3 sequence is 14 residues long. Germline V CDR1 and CDR2: MNHNS, SASEGT. CDR3 nucleotides: TGTGCCAGCAGTGAACAGTTAACTAATGAAAAACTGTTTTTT. It encodes CASSEQLTNEKLFF.

This chain uses TRBV7-9 with TRBJ2-7; no definite D call. Trimming removed 5 bases from V and 2 bases from J, with 10 bases in between. This CDR3 spans 13 amino acids. Germline values: CDR1 SEHNR, CDR2 FQNEAQ (reference sequence). In nucleotides, the CDR3 is TGTGCCAGCAGCCACGGTAGCACCTACGAGCAGTACTTC. Protein: CASSHGSTYEQYF.

The chain carries TRBV7-2 and TRBJ2-1; D is perhaps TRBD1 (5 bases). This CDR3 region has 13 residues. With 4 bases removed from V and 9 bases from J, the gap between germline ends came to 13 bases. Looked up from germline, CDR1 is SGHTA and CDR2 is FQGNSA. In nucleotides, the CDR3 is TGTGCCAGCAGCTACGACAGCCCGGGTGAGCAGTTCTTC. It translates to CASSYDSPGEQFF. Combining the CDR3 with reference TRBV7-2 and TRBJ2-1 gives the whole variable domain GAGVSQSPSNKVTEKGKDVELRCDPISGHTALYWYRQSLGQGLEFLIYFQGNSAPDKSGLPSDRFSAERTGGSVSTLTIQRTQQEDSAVYLCASSYDSPGEQFFGPGTRLTVL.

The rearrangement links TRBV5-6 to TRBJ2-1; maybe TRBD2 (6 bases). The CDR3 contains 15 residues. Germline V gives CDR1 SGHDT, CDR2 YYEEEE. The V end lost 4 bases, the J end lost 10 bases, and 21 bases lay between the germline ends. The CDR3 here is CASSNSGGNYYEQFF. Here the CDR3 DNA reads TGTGCCAGCAGCAACAGCGGAGGGAACTACTACGAGCAGTTCTTC.

The V call is TRBV10-2, the J call TRBJ1-1; D is possibly TRBD1 (6 bases). There are 14 residues in the CDR3. Germline V gives CDR1 WSHSY, CDR2 SAAADI. V lost 3 bases, J lost 1 base, and 9 bases lay in between. CDR3 amino acids: CASSERTANTEAFF. In DNA form, the CDR3 reads TGCGCCAGCAGTGAAAGGACAGCGAACACTGAAGCTTTCTTT.

The chain recombines TRBV29-1 with TRBJ1-5; perhaps TRBD1 as D (6 bases). V dropped 6 bases and J dropped 0 bases, with 9 bases sitting between them. The CDR3 totals 13 residues. Germline lookup yields CDR1 SQVTM and CDR2 ANQGSEA. DNA of the CDR3: TGCAGCGTCGCGACAGGTAGCAATCAGCCCCAGCATTTT. This codes for CSVATGSNQPQHF.

CDR3 nucleotides: TGTGCCACCAGCGGAGGGACACACTCTGGGGCCAACGTCCTGACTTTC. Translation gives CATSGGTHSGANVLTF. The rearrangement uses TRBV15 and TRBJ2-6; D may be TRBD1 or TRBD2 (6 bases each). CDR1 is LNHNV, CDR2 YYDKDF, per germline (reference sequence). The V end was cut by 5 bases, the J end by 0 bases, with 11 bases between. The CDR3 is made up of 16 amino acids. Full variable domain (rest looked up from reference TRBV15 and TRBJ2-6): DAMVIQNPRYQVTQFGKPVTLSCSQTLNHNVMYWYQQKSSQAPKLLFHYYDKDFNNEADTPDNFQSRRPNTSFCFLDIRSPGLGDTAMYLCATSGGTHSGANVLTFGAGSRLTVL.

J is TRBJ1-1 and V is TRBV9; D gene uncertain. The CDR3 extends over 12 amino acids. Between the trimmed V and J ends, which lost 0 bases and 3 bases, there was a span of 3 bases. Germline CDR1 is SGDLS and CDR2 is YYNGEE. DNA of the CDR3: TGTGCCAGCAGCGTAGCGGACACTGAAGCTTTCTTT. Amino acids: CASSVADTEAFF.